This T cell receptor (beta chain) was captured by sequencing in a study of long-term antiretroviral therapy in people with HIV. On the study more broadly: About a decade before 2015, the earliest samples were taken when ART was typically delayed. Points from the study as a whole: Clones showing expansion before ART dominated the repertoire at all time points.

Points on this clone: Its cognate antigen is unknown.

Assay version v3.0 of immunoSEQ was used, and it was run at survey level. Some clones are missing from TCRdb's copy, which holds only in-frame ones; the method was immunoSEQ multiplex PCR. The table lists around 28,000 clones, approximately 88% of them singletons, with approximately 10% in the top ten. The germline V gene encodes CDR1 MNHEY and CDR2 SMNVEV (reference sequence). The CDR3 has 16 amino acids. With V trimmed by 5 bases and J by 4 bases, 9 bases remained unmatched. This specimen was unsorted PBMCs, taken 2.7 to 2.8 years after starting antiretroviral therapy. The chain has TRBV27 and TRBJ1-1; TRBD1 matches at 11 bases. This clonotype was obtained from a man younger than 45 with HIV. CDR3 coding DNA: TGTGCCAGCAGTCCAGGACAGGGGGCGGGTTTCACTGAAGCTTTCTTT. This translates into CASSPGQGAGFTEAFF.